One and the same sample provided the 26 T cell receptor beta chains below, sequenced in a study of radiation and T cells in renal cell carcinoma. Sequenced by immunoSEQ multiplex PCR; TCRdb stores in-frame clones only, minus some. The sample comprises 100,000 to 150,000 clones, around 85% of which are singletons, and roughly 6.2% rests with the top ten. Time point reported: blood 2 weeks post-SBRT. Treatment defined: 15 Gy SBRT to primary tumor, nephrectomy 4 weeks later. The sample was blood, taken from a patient whose treatment included radiotherapy and nephrectomy. These receptors all come from a man aged 45-65 years with renal cell carcinoma.

V is TRBV19 and J is TRBJ1-1, with D possibly TRBD1 on 6 matching bases. Trimming took off 4 bases at V and 4 bases at J, with 13 bases between the two ends. Germline values: CDR1 LNHDA, CDR2 SQIVND (reference sequence). There are 14 residues in the CDR3. The CDR3 is CASSTTGISTEAFF. DNA of the CDR3: TGTGCCAGTAGTACCACAGGGATATCCACTGAAGCTTTCTTT.

The chain links TRBV19 to TRBJ1-1; TRBD1 is a possible D gene (6 bases). The CDR3 is 16 residues long. From germline, CDR1 is LNHDA and CDR2 SQIVND (reference sequence). With 5 bases removed from V and 3 bases from J, the gap between germline ends came to 19 bases. The CDR3, as DNA: TGTGCCAGTAGTGCCCCGCCAAGACAGGTTTACACTGAAGCTTTCTTT. Translated, it gives CASSAPPRQVYTEAFF.

The chain combines TRBV6-5 with TRBJ2-1; maybe TRBD2 (5 bases). The V gene's germline CDR1 is MNHEY and CDR2 SVGAGI. This CDR3 is 15 amino acids long. Trimming shortened V by 5 bases and J by 9 bases, and 20 bases separated the two germline ends. CDR3 sequence: CASSGSAPQLSEQFF. DNA for the CDR3: TGTGCCAGCAGTGGTAGCGCCCCCCAACTCAGTGAGCAGTTCTTC.

V usage is TRBV4-1 and J usage is TRBJ1-2; the D is unclear. The CDR3 runs 13 residues. Trimming removed 0 bases at V and 5 bases at J, with 7 bases between. In germline, CDR1 is MGHRA, CDR2 YSYEKL. The CDR3 DNA reads TGCGCCAGCAGCCAAGATCGCAGATATGGCTACACCTTC. Protein: CASSQDRRYGYTF.

This clone is categorized as large. The chain has TRBV28 and TRBJ1-4; 9 nucleotides agree with TRBD1. Trimming cost V 6 bases and J 13 bases; bases outside gene matches: 15. This CDR3 region has 15 residues. The germline gives CDR1 MDHEN, CDR2 SYDVKM. The CDR3 coding sequence is TGTGCCAGCAGCCTAACCGGGACAGGGTCCTCCGGACTGTTTTTT. Protein: CASSLTGTGSSGLFF.

This chain joins TRBV4-1 and TRBJ1-5; a possible D gene is TRBD1 (5 bases). The CDR3 totals 16 residues. Germline CDR1 and CDR2: MGHRA and YSYEKL. V lost 0 bases, J lost 3 bases, and 12 bases lay in between. The CDR3 loop is CASSQDPGGNNQPQHF. CDR3 DNA sequence: TGCGCCAGCAGCCAAGATCCGGGGGGGAACAATCAGCCCCAGCATTTT.

V gene TRBV19 combines with J gene TRBJ1-1; D remains unclear. V dropped 6 bases and J dropped 1 base, with 3 bases sitting between them. Per the germline V gene, CDR1 is LNHDA and CDR2 is SQIVND (reference sequence). CDR3 length: 11 amino acids. CDR3 in DNA: TGTGCCAGTAGGAGGAACACTGAAGCTTTCTTT. Protein sequence: CASRRNTEAFF.

This chain joins TRBV2 and TRBJ1-2, with 8 bases matching TRBD1. The germline V gene encodes CDR1 SNHLY and CDR2 FYNNEI. The CDR3 totals 18 residues. Germline trimming cut 6 bases from V and 2 bases from J; bases unmatched to any gene: 17. The chain's CDR3 is CASSERGTGGLGNYGYTF. In DNA, the CDR3 is TGTGCCAGCAGCGAGCGGGGGACAGGAGGTTTAGGCAACTATGGCTACACCTTC.

In DNA, the CDR3 is TGTGCCACCAGCAGAGGGGGACAGGGCCGGGCCCATGGCTACACCTTC. Translation gives CATSRGGQGRAHGYTF. J is TRBJ1-2 and V is TRBV15; 9 bases line up with TRBD1. The CDR3 length is 16 residues. J lost 6 bases, V lost 1 base, and 9 bases had no gene match. The germline gives CDR1 LNHNV, CDR2 YYDKDF (reference sequence).

The chain couples TRBV5-6 to TRBJ2-5; D is uncertain. V shed 3 bases and J shed 3 bases, with 15 bases lying between them. CDR3 length: 15 amino acids. From germline, CDR1 is SGHDT and CDR2 YYEEEE. In DNA, the CDR3 is TGTGCCAGCAGCTCCTCTGGGGTCTTGAAAGAGACCCAGTACTTC. Translating it yields CASSSSGVLKETQYF.

This clone appeared a few times. The V and J genes are TRBV10-3 and TRBJ1-6; D call uncertain. Germline V gives CDR1 ENHRY, CDR2 SYGVKD. V was pared by 6 bases and J by 5 bases, with 5 bases between. The CDR3 consists of 12 residues. As DNA, the CDR3 is TGTGCCATCAGGGAAAATAATTCACCCCTCCACTTT. Translation gives CAIRENNSPLHF.

The genes are TRBV7-3 and TRBJ2-2; the match to TRBD1 covers 10 bases. The CDR3 loop spans 15 amino acids. Trimming removed 5 bases from V and 4 bases from J; junction bases left unmatched: 4. The V gene's germline CDR1 is SGHTA and CDR2 FQGTGA. The CDR3 coding sequence is TGTGCCAGCAGCGCCGGGACAGGGGTCACCGGGGAGCTGTTTTTT. It is translated as CASSAGTGVTGELFF.

The chain is built from TRBV29-1 and TRBJ2-1, with D unclear. V was shortened by 4 bases and J by 7 bases, with 11 bases between the two germline ends. Germline V lookup: CDR1 SQVTM, CDR2 ANQGSEA. The CDR3 consists of 12 residues. The CDR3 sequence: CSVGSFANEQFF. CDR3 coding DNA: TGCAGCGTTGGCAGCTTTGCGAATGAGCAGTTCTTC.

The V gene is TRBV28, the J gene TRBJ1-5; D gene uncertain. CDR1 and CDR2 (germline): MDHEN, SYDVKM. This CDR3 has 12 residues. V shed 4 bases and J shed 4 bases, with 5 bases lying between them. CDR3 in amino acids: CASSSQNQPQHF. DNA of the CDR3: TGTGCCAGCAGTTCGCAGAATCAGCCCCAGCATTTT.

As concerns this clone: This sample also contains other DNA sequences that code for the same CDR3. This rearrangement joins TRBV5-1 to TRBJ2-3, with no clear D. V lost 0 bases and J lost 0, with 5 bases in between. Germline-derived CDR1 and CDR2 are SGHRS and YFSETQ. This CDR3 region has 14 residues. This CDR3 is CASSLVDSTDTQYF. CDR3 coding DNA: TGCGCCAGCAGCTTGGTCGACAGCACAGATACGCAGTATTTT. Based on the CDR3 plus reference TRBV5-1 and TRBJ2-3, the full variable domain is KAGVTQTPRYLIKTRGQQVTLSCSPISGHRSVSWYQQTPGQGLQFLFEYFSETQRNKGNFPGRFSGRQFSNSRSEMNVSTLELGDSALYLCASSLVDSTDTQYFGPGTRLTVL.

This clone was seen a handful of times. This chain uses TRBV20-1 with TRBJ2-3; 10 bases are shared with TRBD1. The CDR3 has 11 residues. Losses at the gene ends were 5 bases for V and 11 bases for J; bases not matched to a gene: 4. The germline V gene has CDR1 DFQATT and CDR2 SNEGSKA (reference sequence). CDR3: CSAERDRGQYF. CDR3 nucleotides: TGCAGTGCTGAACGGGACAGGGGGCAGTATTTT.

This chain links TRBV4-1 with TRBJ2-2, with D hard to call. V gave up 6 bases and J gave up 0 bases, with 14 bases separating them. Germline V gene data show CDR1 as MGHRA and CDR2 as YSYEKL. There are 16 residues in the CDR3. The CDR3 spells CASRIKGPANTGELFF. CDR3 DNA sequence: TGCGCCAGCAGAATCAAAGGACCCGCGAACACCGGGGAGCTGTTTTTT.

The J gene is TRBJ1-4, the V gene TRBV18; D is unresolved. V dropped 2 bases and J dropped 6 bases, with 7 bases sitting between them. CDR1 and CDR2 (germline): KGHSH, LQKENI. The CDR3 sequence is 13 residues long. The CDR3 here is CASSPGLDEKLFF. CDR3 nucleotides: TGTGCCAGCTCACCAGGGTTGGATGAAAAACTGTTTTTT.

This chain connects TRBV7-8 to TRBJ2-1; the D gene is possibly TRBD1 (6 bases). The CDR3 is 13 residues long. The V gene lost 5 bases and the J gene lost 9 bases, with 14 bases spanning the gap. Germline assignment: CDR1 SGHVS and CDR2 FQNEAQ. The CDR3: CASSKTRGAEQFF. As DNA, the CDR3 is TGTGCCAGCAGCAAAACCAGGGGTGCTGAGCAGTTCTTC.

The gene calls are TRBV6-1 and TRBJ2-7; 10 bases line up with TRBD1. V shed 1 base, J shed 0 bases, and the junction held 0 bases outside the gene matches. CDR3 length equals 15 residues. Germline values: CDR1 MNHNS, CDR2 SASEGT. For the CDR3, the DNA is TGTGCCAGCAGTGAAGGGACAGGGGGCTCCTACGAGCAGTACTTC. Translated, it gives CASSEGTGGSYEQYF.

As for this clone: At one boundary the junction diverges from the germline segment, which might be a read error. V gene TRBV7-7 combines with J gene TRBJ2-5; D may be TRBD2 (5 bases). CDR3 length: 12 amino acids. Germline V gene lookup returns CDR1 SSHAT and CDR2 FNYEAQ (reference sequence). As DNA, the CDR3 is TGTGCTAGCAGCGGTTCACAAGAGACCCAGTACTTC. Encoded protein: CASSGSQETQYF.

The rearrangement joins TRBV19 to TRBJ1-4; the match to TRBD1 covers 8 bases. Germline V gives CDR1 LNHDA, CDR2 SQIVND (reference sequence). This CDR3 region has 16 residues. The V segment lost 11 bases and the J segment 7 bases; nucleotides outside the gene matches: 18. Here the CDR3 reads CAALGRAGQGGEKLFF. In nucleotides, the CDR3 is TGTGCCGCATTGGGGAGAGCAGGACAGGGTGGTGAAAAACTGTTTTTT.

The chain uses TRBV6-6 and TRBJ2-5, with 9 positions matching TRBD1. In germline, CDR1 is MNHNY, CDR2 SVGAGI (reference sequence). This CDR3 contains 13 residues. Trimming at V came to 10 bases and at J to 2 bases, leaving 5 bases not matched to a gene. The CDR3: CAIGQGIQETQYF. Here the CDR3 DNA reads TGTGCCATTGGACAGGGGATTCAAGAGACCCAGTACTTC.

The chain employs TRBV7-9 and TRBJ1-3, with 7 bases lining up with TRBD1. V trimming: 5 bases; J trimming: 2 bases; junction bases outside the gene matches: 3. This CDR3 comprises 14 residues. CDR1 and CDR2 (germline): SEHNR, FQNEAQ (reference sequence). The CDR3 spells CASSTGTAGNTIYF. The CDR3 DNA reads as TGTGCCAGCAGCACCGGGACAGCTGGAAACACCATATATTTT.

The rearrangement uses TRBV18 and TRBJ2-2; D ambiguous. From germline, CDR1 is KGHSH and CDR2 LQKENI. V gave up 3 bases and J gave up 1 base, with 6 bases separating them. This CDR3 is built from 14 residues. The CDR3 region is CASSPQENTGELFF. CDR3 DNA sequence: TGTGCCAGCTCACCCCAGGAGAACACCGGGGAGCTGTTTTTT. The full variable domain, completed using reference TRBV18 and TRBJ2-2, is NAGVMQNPRHLVRRRGQEARLRCSPMKGHSHVYWYRQLPEEGLKFMVYLQKENIIDESGMPKERFSAEFPKEGPSILRIQQVVRGDSAAYFCASSPQENTGELFFGEGSRLTVL.

The rearrangement joins TRBV27 to TRBJ1-6, with D possibly being TRBD1 (6 bases). Germline CDR1 is MNHEY and CDR2 is SMNVEV (reference sequence). CDR3 length: 14 amino acids. Trimming cost V 6 bases and J 7 bases, with 13 bases left between them. The CDR3 reads CASSNRVRNSPLHF. CDR3 DNA: TGTGCCAGCAGCAACAGGGTTAGGAATTCACCCCTCCACTTT.